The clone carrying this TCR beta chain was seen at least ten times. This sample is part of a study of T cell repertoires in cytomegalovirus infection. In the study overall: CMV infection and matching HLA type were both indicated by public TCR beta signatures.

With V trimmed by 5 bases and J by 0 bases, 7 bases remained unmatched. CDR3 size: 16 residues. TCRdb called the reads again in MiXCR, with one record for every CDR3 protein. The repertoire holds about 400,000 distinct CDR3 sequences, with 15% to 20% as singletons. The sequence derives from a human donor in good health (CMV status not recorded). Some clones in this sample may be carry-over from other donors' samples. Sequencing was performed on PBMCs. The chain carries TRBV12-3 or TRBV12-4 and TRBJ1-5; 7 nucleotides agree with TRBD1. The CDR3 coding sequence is TGTGCCAGCAGTCGGGACAGACTATATAGCAATCAGCCCCAGCATTTT. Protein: CASSRDRLYSNQPQHF.